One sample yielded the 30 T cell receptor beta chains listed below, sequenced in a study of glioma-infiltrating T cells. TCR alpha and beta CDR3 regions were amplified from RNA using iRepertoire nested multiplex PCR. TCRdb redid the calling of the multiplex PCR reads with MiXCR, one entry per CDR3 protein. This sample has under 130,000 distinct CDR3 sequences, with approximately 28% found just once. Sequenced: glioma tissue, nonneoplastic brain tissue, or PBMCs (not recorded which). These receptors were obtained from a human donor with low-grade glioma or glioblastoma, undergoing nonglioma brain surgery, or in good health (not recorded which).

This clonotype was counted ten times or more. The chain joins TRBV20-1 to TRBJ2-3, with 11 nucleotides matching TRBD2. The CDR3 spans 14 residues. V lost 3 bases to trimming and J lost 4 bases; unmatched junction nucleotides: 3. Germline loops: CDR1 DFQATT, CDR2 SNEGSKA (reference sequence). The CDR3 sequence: CSARRLAGSDTQYF. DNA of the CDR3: TGCAGTGCTAGGCGACTAGCGGGGTCAGATACGCAGTATTTT.

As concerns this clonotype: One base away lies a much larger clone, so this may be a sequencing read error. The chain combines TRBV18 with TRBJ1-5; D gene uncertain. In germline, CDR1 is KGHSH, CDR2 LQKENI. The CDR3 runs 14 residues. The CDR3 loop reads CASSPQYSSQPQHF. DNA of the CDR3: TGTGCCAGCTCACCCCAGTATAGCAGTCAGCCCCAGCATTTT.

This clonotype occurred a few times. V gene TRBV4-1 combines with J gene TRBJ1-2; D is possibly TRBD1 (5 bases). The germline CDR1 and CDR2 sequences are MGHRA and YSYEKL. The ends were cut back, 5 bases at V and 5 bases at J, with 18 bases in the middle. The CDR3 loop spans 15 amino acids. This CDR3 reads CASSYAGGVAYGYTF. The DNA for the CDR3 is TGCGCCAGCAGCTATGCTGGGGGGGTAGCGTATGGCTACACCTTC.

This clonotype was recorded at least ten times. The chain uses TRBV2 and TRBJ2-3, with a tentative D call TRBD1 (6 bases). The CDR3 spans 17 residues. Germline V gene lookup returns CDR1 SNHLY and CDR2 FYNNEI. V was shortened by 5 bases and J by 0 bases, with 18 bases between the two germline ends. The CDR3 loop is CASSSSGTSRSTDTQYF. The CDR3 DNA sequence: TGTGCCAGCAGTTCTTCCGGGACATCAAGAAGCACAGATACGCAGTATTTT.

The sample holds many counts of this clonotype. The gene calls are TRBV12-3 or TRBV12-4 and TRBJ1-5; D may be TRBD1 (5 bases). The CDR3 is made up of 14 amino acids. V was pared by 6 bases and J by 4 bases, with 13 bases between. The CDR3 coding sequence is TGTGCCAGCAGCCAAGGGGTGGGAAATCAGCCCCAGCATTTT. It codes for CASSQGVGNQPQHF.

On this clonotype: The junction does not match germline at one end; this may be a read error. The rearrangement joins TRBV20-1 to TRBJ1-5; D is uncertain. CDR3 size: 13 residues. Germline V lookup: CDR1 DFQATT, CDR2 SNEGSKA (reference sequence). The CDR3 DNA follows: TGCAGTGCTAGTACATTTCCCAATCAGCCTCAGCATTTT. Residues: CSASTFPNQPQHF.

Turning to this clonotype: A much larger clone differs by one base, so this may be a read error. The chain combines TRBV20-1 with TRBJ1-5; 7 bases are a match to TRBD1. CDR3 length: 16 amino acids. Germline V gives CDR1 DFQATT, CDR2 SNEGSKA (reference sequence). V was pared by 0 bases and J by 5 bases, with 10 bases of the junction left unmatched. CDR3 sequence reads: CSARDQEQGKYQPQHF. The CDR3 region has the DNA TGCAGTGCTAGAGATCAGGAACAGGGGAAATATCAGCCCCAGCATTTT.

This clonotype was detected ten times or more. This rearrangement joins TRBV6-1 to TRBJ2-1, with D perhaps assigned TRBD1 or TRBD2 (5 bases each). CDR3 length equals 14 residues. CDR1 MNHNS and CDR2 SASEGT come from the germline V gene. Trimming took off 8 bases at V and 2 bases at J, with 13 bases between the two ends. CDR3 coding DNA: TGTGCCAGCTCGCTAGCAGGGCCCTACAATGAGCAGTTCTTC. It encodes CASSLAGPYNEQFF.

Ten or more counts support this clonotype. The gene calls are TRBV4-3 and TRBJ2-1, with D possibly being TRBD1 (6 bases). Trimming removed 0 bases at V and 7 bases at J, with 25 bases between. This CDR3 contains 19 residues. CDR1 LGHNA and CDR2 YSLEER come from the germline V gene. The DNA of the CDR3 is TGCGCCAGCAGCCAAGATTGGGGCTCTTTGGGGGCCGGGCTGAATGAGCAGTTCTTC. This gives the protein CASSQDWGSLGAGLNEQFF.

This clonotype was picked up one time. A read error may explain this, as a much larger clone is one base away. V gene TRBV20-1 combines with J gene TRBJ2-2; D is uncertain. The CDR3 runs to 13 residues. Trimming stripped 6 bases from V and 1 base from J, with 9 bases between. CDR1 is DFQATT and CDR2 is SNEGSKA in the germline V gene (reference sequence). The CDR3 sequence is CSAYGWNTGELFF. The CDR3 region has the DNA TGCAGTGCGTATGGGTGGAACACCGGGGAGCTGTTTTTT.

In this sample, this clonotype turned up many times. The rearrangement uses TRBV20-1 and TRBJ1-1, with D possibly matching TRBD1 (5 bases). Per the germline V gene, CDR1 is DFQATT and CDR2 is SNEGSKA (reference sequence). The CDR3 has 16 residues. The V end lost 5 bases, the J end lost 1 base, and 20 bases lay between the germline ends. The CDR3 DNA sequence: TGCAGTGCTTACTCCGGGACCCTAGACAAGAACACTGAAGCTTTCTTT. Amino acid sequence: CSAYSGTLDKNTEAFF.

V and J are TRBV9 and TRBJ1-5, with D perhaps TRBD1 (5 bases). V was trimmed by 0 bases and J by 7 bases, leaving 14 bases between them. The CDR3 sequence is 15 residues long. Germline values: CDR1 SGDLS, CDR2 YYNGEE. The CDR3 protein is CASSVGGDRLQPQHF. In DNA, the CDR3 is TGTGCCAGCAGCGTAGGAGGGGATCGGTTACAGCCCCAGCATTTT.

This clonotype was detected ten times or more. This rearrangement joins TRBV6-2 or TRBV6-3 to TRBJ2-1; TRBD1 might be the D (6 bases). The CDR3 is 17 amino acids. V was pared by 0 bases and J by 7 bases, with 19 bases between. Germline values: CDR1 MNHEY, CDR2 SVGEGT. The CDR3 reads CASSYSRMVGTQNEQFF. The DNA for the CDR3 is TGTGCCAGCAGTTACTCGAGAATGGTAGGGACACAAAATGAGCAGTTCTTC.

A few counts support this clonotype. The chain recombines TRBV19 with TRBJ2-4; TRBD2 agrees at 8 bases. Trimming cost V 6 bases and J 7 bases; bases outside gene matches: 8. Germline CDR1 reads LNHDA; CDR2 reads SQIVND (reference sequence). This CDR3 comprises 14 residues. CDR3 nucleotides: TGTGCCAGTAGACCACTCGCGGGGGGTAACATTCAGTACTTC. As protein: CASRPLAGGNIQYF.

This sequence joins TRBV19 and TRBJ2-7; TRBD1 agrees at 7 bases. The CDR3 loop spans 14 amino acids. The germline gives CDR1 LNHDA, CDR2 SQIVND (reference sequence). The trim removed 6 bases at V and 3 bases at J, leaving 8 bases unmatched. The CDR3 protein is CASSPSTGNYEQYF. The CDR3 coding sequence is TGTGCCAGTAGCCCATCGACAGGGAACTACGAGCAGTACTTC.

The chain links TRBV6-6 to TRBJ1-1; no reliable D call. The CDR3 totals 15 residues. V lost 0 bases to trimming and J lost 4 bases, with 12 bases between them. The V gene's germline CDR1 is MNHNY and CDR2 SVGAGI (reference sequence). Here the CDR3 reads CASSYSVLVGTEAFF. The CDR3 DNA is TGTGCCAGCAGTTACTCGGTCCTGGTGGGCACTGAAGCTTTCTTT.

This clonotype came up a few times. In nucleotides, the CDR3 is TGTGCCAGTAGCAAGGGGGCGAGAGATACGCAGTATTTT. This codes for CASSKGARDTQYF. This chain links TRBV19 with TRBJ2-3; 7 bases are a match to TRBD1. Germline values: CDR1 LNHDA, CDR2 SQIVND (reference sequence). Germline trimming cut 6 bases from V and 5 bases from J; bases unmatched to any gene: 5. The CDR3 consists of 13 residues.

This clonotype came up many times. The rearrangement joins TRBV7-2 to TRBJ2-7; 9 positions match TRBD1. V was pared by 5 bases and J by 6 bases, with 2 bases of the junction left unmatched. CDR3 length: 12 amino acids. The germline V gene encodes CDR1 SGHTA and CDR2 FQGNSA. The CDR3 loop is CASSRTGVEQYF. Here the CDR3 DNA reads TGTGCCAGCAGCCGGACAGGGGTCGAGCAGTACTTC.

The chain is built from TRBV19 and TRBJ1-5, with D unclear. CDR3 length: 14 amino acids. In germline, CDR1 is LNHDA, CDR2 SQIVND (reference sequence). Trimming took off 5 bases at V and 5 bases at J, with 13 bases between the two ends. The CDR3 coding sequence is TGTGCCAGTAGTTTAACCCCCGGGGATCAGCCCCAGCATTTT. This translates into CASSLTPGDQPQHF.

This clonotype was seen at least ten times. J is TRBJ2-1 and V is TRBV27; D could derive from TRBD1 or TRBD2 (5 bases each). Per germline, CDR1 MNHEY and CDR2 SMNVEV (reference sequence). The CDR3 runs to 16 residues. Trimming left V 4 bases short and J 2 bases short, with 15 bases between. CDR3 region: CASSYRGVSPYNEQFF. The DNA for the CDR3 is TGTGCCAGCAGTTATAGGGGAGTTTCGCCCTACAATGAGCAGTTCTTC.

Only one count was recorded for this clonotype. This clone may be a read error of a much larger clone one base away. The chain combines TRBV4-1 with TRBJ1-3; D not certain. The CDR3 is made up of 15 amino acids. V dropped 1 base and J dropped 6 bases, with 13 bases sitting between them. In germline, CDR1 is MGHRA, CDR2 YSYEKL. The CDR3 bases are TGCGCCAGCAGCCAAGGACCGGGGAACGCAAACACCATATATTTT. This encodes CASSQGPGNANTIYF.

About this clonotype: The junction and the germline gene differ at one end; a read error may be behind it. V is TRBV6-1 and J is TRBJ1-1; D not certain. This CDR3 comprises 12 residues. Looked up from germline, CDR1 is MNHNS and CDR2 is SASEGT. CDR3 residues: CATRRMNAEAFF. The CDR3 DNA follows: TGTGCCACCAGAAGAATGAACGCTGAAGCTTTCTTT.

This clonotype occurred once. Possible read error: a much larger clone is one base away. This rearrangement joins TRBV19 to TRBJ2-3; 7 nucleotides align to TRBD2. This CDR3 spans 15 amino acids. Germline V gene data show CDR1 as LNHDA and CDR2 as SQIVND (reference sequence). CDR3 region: CASSITAGNTYTQYF. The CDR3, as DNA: TGTGCCAGTAGTATAACAGCGGGGAACACATATACGCAGTATTTT.

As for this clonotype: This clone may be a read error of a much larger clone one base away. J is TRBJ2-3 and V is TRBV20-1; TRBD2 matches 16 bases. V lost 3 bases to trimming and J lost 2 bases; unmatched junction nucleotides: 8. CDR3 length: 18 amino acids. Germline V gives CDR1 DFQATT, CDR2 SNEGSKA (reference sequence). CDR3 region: CSARGTSGRVSITDTQYF. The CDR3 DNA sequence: TGCAGTGCTAGGGGGACTAGCGGGAGGGTATCGATCACAGATACGCAGTATTTT.

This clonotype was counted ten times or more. The CDR3 nucleotides read TGCAGTGCAGGACCGGGGGGACGGTCCGATGAGCAGTTCTTC. Its translation is CSAGPGGRSDEQFF. The rearrangement joins TRBV20-1 to TRBJ2-1; 7 bases fit TRBD2. Germline CDR1 is DFQATT and CDR2 is SNEGSKA (reference sequence). The CDR3 is 14 residues long. J gave up 8 bases and V 6 bases, and 13 bases lay outside the gene matches.

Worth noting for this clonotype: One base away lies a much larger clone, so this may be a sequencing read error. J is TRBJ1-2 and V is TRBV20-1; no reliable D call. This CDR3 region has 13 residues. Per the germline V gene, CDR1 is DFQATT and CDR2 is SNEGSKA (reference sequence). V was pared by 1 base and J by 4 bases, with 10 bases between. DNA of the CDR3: TGCAGTGCTAGAGCGAGTGCAGGCTATGGCTACACCTTC. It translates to CSARASAGYGYTF.

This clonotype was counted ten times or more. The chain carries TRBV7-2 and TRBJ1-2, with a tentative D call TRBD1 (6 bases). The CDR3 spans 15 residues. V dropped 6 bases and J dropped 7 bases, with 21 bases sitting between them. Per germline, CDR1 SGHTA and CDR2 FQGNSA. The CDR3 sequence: CASSSRGAGAFGYTF. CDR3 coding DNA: TGTGCCAGCAGTTCTCGGGGGGCTGGTGCTTTTGGCTACACCTTC.

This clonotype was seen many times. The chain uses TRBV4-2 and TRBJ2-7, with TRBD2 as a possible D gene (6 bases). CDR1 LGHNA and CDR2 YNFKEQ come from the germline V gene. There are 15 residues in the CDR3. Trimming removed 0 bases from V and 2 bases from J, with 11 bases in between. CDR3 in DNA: TGTGCCAGCAGCCAAGAAAGGACGGGGGCCTACGAGCAGTACTTC. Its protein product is CASSQERTGAYEQYF.

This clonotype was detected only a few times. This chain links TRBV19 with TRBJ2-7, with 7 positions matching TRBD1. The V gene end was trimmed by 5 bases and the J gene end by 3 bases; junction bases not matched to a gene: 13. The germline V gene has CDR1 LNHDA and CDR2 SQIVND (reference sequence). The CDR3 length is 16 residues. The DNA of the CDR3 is TGTGCCAGTAGTGCGGGCCGACAGGGCTCGGGCTACGAGCAGTACTTC. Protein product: CASSAGRQGSGYEQYF. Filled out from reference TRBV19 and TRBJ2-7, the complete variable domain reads DGGITQSPKYLFRKEGQNVTLSCEQNLNHDAMYWYRQDPGQGLRLIYYSQIVNDFQKGDIAEGYSVSREKKESFPLTVTSAQKNPTAFYLCASSAGRQGSGYEQYFGPGTRLTVT.

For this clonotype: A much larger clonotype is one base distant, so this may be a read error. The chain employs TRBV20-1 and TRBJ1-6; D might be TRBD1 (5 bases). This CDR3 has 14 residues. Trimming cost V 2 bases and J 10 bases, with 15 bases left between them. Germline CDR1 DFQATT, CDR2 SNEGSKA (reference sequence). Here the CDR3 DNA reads TGCAGTGCTAGACCTGGACATGGAACGTCACCCCTCCACTTT. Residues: CSARPGHGTSPLHF.